The entry below describes one T cell receptor (beta chain). Its antigen is unknown. This sample was included in a study of cytomegalovirus exposure and HLA in healthy donors. Across the whole study: Some 90 million unique TCRs from HLA-typed donors were held in an early data release. Study findings and constraints: An apparent linkage of common viral pathogens to several of the most significant clusters emerged in a later analysis. Within a later analysis, the majority of CMV-associated TCR beta chains appeared HLA-restricted.

PCR involved 60 Vbeta and 13 Jbeta primers. In the original workflow: About 9.9 million shared chains were among approximately 80 million unique TCR beta chains counted in a later analysis. Assay: immunoSEQ multiplex PCR; the TCRdb copy retains only in-frame clones and omits some. V, J and clone size reflect that table, while D and trimming were determined from the DNA. The top ten clones hold over 1.3% of a sample with 150,000 to 170,000 clones, 75% of them seen once. The CDR3 loop spans 13 amino acids. Trimming shortened V by 3 bases and J by 2 bases, and 7 bases separated the two germline ends. Per the germline V gene, CDR1 is MDHEN and CDR2 is SYDVKM.

The sequence was collected from a man aged 18-30 years in good health and CMV-seronegative. Sequencing was carried out using PBMCs. The gene calls are TRBV28 and TRBJ1-2; tentatively, D is TRBD1 (5 bases). This chain's CDR3 is CASSFDSNYGYTF. Written as DNA, the CDR3 is TGTGCCAGCAGTTTTGACAGCAACTATGGCTACACCTTC.